This TCR beta chain was sequenced in a study of T-cell reconstitution after alpha-beta-depleted transplantation in children. During its preparation, the TCRbeta library received unique molecular identifiers. TCRdb ran MiXCR on the PCR reads and lists one entry per CDR3 protein. Counted here are around 380,000 distinct CDR3 sequences, roughly a tenth occurring once; the ten biggest clones make up 5% to 6.5%. The CDR3 is 15 amino acids. CDR1 is SEHNR, CDR2 FQNEAQ, per germline (reference sequence). Trimming removed 1 base from V and 3 bases from J, with 12 bases in between. This TCR came from a human donor who donated a stem cell graft to a child with acute myeloid leukemia. The chain recombines TRBV7-9 with TRBJ2-5; D unclear. The input for sequencing was PBMCs from the stem cell graft donor, taken from the stem cell graft. The CDR3, as DNA: TGTGCCAGCAGCTTAGGGGCAGTAATGGAAGAGACCCAGTACTTC. Translating gives CASSLGAVMEETQYF.